The 23 T cell receptor beta chains reported below all come from one sample, sequenced in a study of cytomegalovirus exposure and HLA in healthy donors. The table came from immunoSEQ multiplex PCR; TCRdb's copy has only in-frame clones and leaves some out. The sample has 100,000 to 120,000 clones; around nine tenths are singletons. The sample consisted of PBMCs. These receptors all stem from a woman younger than 30 in good health and CMV-seronegative.

This clone was picked up one time. This rearrangement joins TRBV30 to TRBJ1-1; D is unclear. This CDR3 is 13 amino acids long. Germline CDR1 is GTSNPN and CDR2 is SVGIG (reference sequence). Trimming cost V 5 bases and J 6 bases, with 16 bases left between them. The CDR3 is CAWSPSSGSEAFF. The CDR3 DNA reads TGTGCCTGGTCCCCGTCGTCGGGATCTGAAGCTTTCTTT.

This chain uses TRBV30 with TRBJ2-1; 12 bases agree with TRBD2. Losses at the gene ends were 2 bases for V and 0 bases for J; bases not matched to a gene: 5. The CDR3 sequence is 17 residues long. The germline V gene has CDR1 GTSNPN and CDR2 SVGIG (reference sequence). The CDR3 here is CAWSTASGGASYNEQFF. CDR3 DNA sequence: TGTGCCTGGAGTACAGCTAGCGGGGGGGCCTCCTACAATGAGCAGTTCTTC. Full variable domain (remainder filled in from reference TRBV30 and TRBJ2-1): SQTIHQWPATLVQPVGSPLSLECTVEGTSNPNLYWYRQAAGRGLQLLFYSVGIGQISSEVPQNLSASRPQDRQFILSSKKLLLSDSGFYLCAWSTASGGASYNEQFFGPGTRLTVL.

This chain connects TRBV4-1 to TRBJ2-7, with 7 bases that match TRBD1. The germline CDR1 and CDR2 sequences are MGHRA and YSYEKL. V gave up 1 base and J gave up 6 bases; unmatched junction bases: 12. This CDR3 region has 16 residues. The CDR3, as DNA: TGCGCCAGCAGCCAAGGACCCGGGACAGTAGGTCTCGAGCAGTACTTC. Protein: CASSQGPGTVGLEQYF.

The chain uses TRBV19 and TRBJ2-7, with 9 bases that match TRBD1. Unmatched junction bases numbered 8, after V lost 5 bases and J lost 3 bases. The germline V gene has CDR1 LNHDA and CDR2 SQIVND (reference sequence). This CDR3 region has 15 residues. The CDR3 DNA reads as TGTGCCAGTAGTCTCCCGGGACAGGGTATCTACGAGCAGTACTTC. Protein: CASSLPGQGIYEQYF.

The chain joins TRBV5-8 to TRBJ2-1; D not certain. The CDR3 length is 15 residues. Trimming pared 0 bases from V and 3 bases from J, leaving 10 bases between. CDR1 and CDR2 (germline): SGHTS, YDEGEE. CDR3 loop: CASSLGLVLYNEQFF. The CDR3 DNA follows: TGTGCCAGCAGCTTGGGTCTAGTTCTCTACAATGAGCAGTTCTTC.

The chain carries TRBV28 and TRBJ2-7, with 14 bases aligning to TRBD2. This CDR3 contains 14 residues. With 7 bases clipped from V and 8 bases from J, the junction kept 7 bases outside the gene matches. The germline V gene encodes CDR1 MDHEN and CDR2 SYDVKM. CDR3 coding DNA: TGTGCCAGCAATACAGGGACTAGCGGGGGACAGCAGTACTTC. Encoded protein: CASNTGTSGGQQYF.

This chain connects TRBV7-2 to TRBJ1-3, with D perhaps matching TRBD1 (5 bases). This CDR3 has 14 residues. The germline CDR1 and CDR2 sequences are SGHTA and FQGNSA. V shed 4 bases and J shed 3 bases, with 10 bases lying between them. The CDR3 coding sequence is TGTGCCAGCAGCTACCTGGGGGGTGGAAACACCATATATTTT. Protein product: CASSYLGGGNTIYF.

This clone was observed a handful of times. CDR3 sequence reads: CASRAETYGYTF. The CDR3 nucleotides are TGTGCCAGCAGGGCGGAGACCTATGGCTACACCTTC. V gene TRBV28 combines with J gene TRBJ1-2; D not resolved. Germline V lookup: CDR1 MDHEN, CDR2 SYDVKM. The CDR3 totals 12 residues. V was trimmed by 6 bases and J by 4 bases, leaving 9 bases between them.

This clone was seen once. The chain joins TRBV11-1 to TRBJ2-7; D ambiguous. Per germline, CDR1 SGHAT and CDR2 FQDESV (reference sequence). V gave up 0 bases and J gave up 1 base, with 10 bases separating them. The CDR3 runs 15 residues. In nucleotides, the CDR3 is TGTGCCAGCAGCTTAGCCCCAGGTGTTTCCTACGAGCAGTACTTC. This codes for CASSLAPGVSYEQYF.

The genes are TRBV9 and TRBJ2-5, with TRBD1 identical over 7 bases. Germline CDR1 SGDLS, CDR2 YYNGEE. After removal of 0 bases from V and 1 base from J, the junction contained 3 bases not matched to a gene. This CDR3 region has 15 residues. The CDR3 sequence: CASSVGNRGQETQYF. CDR3 DNA sequence: TGTGCCAGCAGCGTAGGAAACAGGGGCCAAGAGACCCAGTACTTC.

The gene calls are TRBV4-1 and TRBJ2-7; a weak D match, TRBD1 (5 bases). Trimming cost V 0 bases and J 1 base, with 10 bases left between them. The CDR3 covers 15 residues. CDR1 and CDR2 (germline): MGHRA, YSYEKL. CDR3 residues: CASSQERTLSYEQYF. As DNA, the CDR3 is TGCGCCAGCAGCCAAGAGAGGACACTTTCCTACGAGCAGTACTTC.

This clone was counted a single time. The chain has TRBV23-1 and TRBJ2-3; TRBD2 aligns across 8 bases. TRBV23-1 is recorded as an ORF, its role being uncertain. The V segment lost 0 bases and the J segment 5 bases; nucleotides outside the gene matches: 7. The CDR3 has 16 residues. This chain's CDR3 is CASSQSRGAREDTQYF. The CDR3 bases are TGCGCCAGCAGTCAATCGCGGGGGGCTCGGGAAGATACGCAGTATTTT.

The chain employs TRBV2 and TRBJ1-1, with a weak D call TRBD1 (5 bases). V lost 6 bases, J lost 7 bases, and 21 bases lay in between. The length of the CDR3 is 15 residues. The germline V gene encodes CDR1 SNHLY and CDR2 FYNNEI. The CDR3 region has the DNA TGTGCCAGCAGGCTCCCCCGTGAGGGGAGGGTTGAAGCTTTCTTT. Protein product: CASRLPREGRVEAFF.

This clone was picked up a small number of times. The chain combines TRBV6-4 with TRBJ2-1, with 12 bases lining up with TRBD2. CDR3 size: 14 residues. Germline CDR1 reads MRHNA; CDR2 reads SNTAGT. V trimming: 5 bases; J trimming: 12 bases; junction bases outside the gene matches: 8. CDR3 residues: CASSSGLAGTPQFF. The CDR3 region has the DNA TGTGCCAGCAGTTCAGGACTAGCGGGGACTCCGCAGTTCTTC.

The V gene is TRBV15, the J gene TRBJ2-3, with D tentatively TRBD2 (7 bases). Trimming shortened V by 2 bases and J by 1 base, and 16 bases separated the two germline ends. The CDR3 contains 17 residues. Germline V lookup: CDR1 LNHNV, CDR2 YYDKDF (reference sequence). CDR3 bases: TGTGCCACCAGCAGATCACCGCGGGGGCACGGCACAGATACGCAGTATTTT. It codes for CATSRSPRGHGTDTQYF.

The V gene is TRBV28, the J gene TRBJ1-2; D gene unclear. Trimming removed 1 base from V and 4 bases from J, with 16 bases in between. Germline V gene sequence: CDR1 MDHEN, CDR2 SYDVKM. This CDR3 spans 16 amino acids. The DNA for the CDR3 is TGTGCCAGCAGTTTATTGCCTCCATCAGAAGTCTATGGCTACACCTTC. Its protein product is CASSLLPPSEVYGYTF.

V is TRBV9 and J is TRBJ2-3, with TRBD2 identical over 16 bases. Germline V CDR1 and CDR2: SGDLS, YYNGEE. This CDR3 has 18 amino acids. V shed 3 bases, J shed 1 base, and the junction held 5 bases outside the gene matches. The CDR3, as DNA: TGTGCCAGCAGCGCAGGGACTAGCGGGAGGGGACGCACAGATACGCAGTATTTT. Translation gives CASSAGTSGRGRTDTQYF.

The rearrangement uses TRBV9 and TRBJ1-5; 8 bases agree with TRBD1. This CDR3 is 15 amino acids long. The J segment lost 7 bases and the V segment lost 5 bases, leaving 11 bases of the junction unmatched. Germline CDR1 is SGDLS and CDR2 is YYNGEE. The CDR3 bases are TGTGCCAGCAGTGAGACAGGGGTGACGCAACAGCCCCAGCATTTT. It is translated as CASSETGVTQQPQHF.

The chain has TRBV5-1 and TRBJ2-7; TRBD1 matches 9 bases. The CDR3 runs to 14 residues. Losses at the gene ends were 4 bases for V and 6 bases for J; bases not matched to a gene: 8. CDR1 SGHRS and CDR2 YFSETQ come from the germline V gene. The CDR3 DNA follows: TGCGCCAGCAGCCCCACAGGGGGCTCGCTCGAGCAGTACTTC. Translation: CASSPTGGSLEQYF.

J is TRBJ2-1 and V is TRBV19; no definite D call. The CDR3 covers 12 residues. The V end lost 4 bases, the J end lost 8 bases, and 9 bases lay between the germline ends. CDR1 and CDR2 (germline): LNHDA, SQIVND (reference sequence). CDR3 nucleotide sequence: TGTGCCAGTAGTAGTGTGGCGGATGAGCAGTTCTTC. This translates into CASSSVADEQFF. Full variable domain (rest looked up from reference TRBV19 and TRBJ2-1): DGGITQSPKYLFRKEGQNVTLSCEQNLNHDAMYWYRQDPGQGLRLIYYSQIVNDFQKGDIAEGYSVSREKKESFPLTVTSAQKNPTAFYLCASSSVADEQFFGPGTRLTVL.

The chain links TRBV27 to TRBJ2-7; D may be TRBD1 (6 bases). The germline V gene encodes CDR1 MNHEY and CDR2 SMNVEV (reference sequence). Deletions cut 3 bases from V and 7 bases from J, with 16 bases between. The CDR3 length is 14 residues. CDR3 region: CASSFVGASGEQYF. As DNA, the CDR3 is TGTGCCAGCAGTTTTGTGGGGGCCTCGGGGGAGCAGTACTTC.

This rearrangement joins TRBV28 to TRBJ1-2, with D possibly being TRBD1 (5 bases). Germline values: CDR1 MDHEN, CDR2 SYDVKM. V lost 3 bases to trimming and J lost 6 bases, with 14 bases between them. The CDR3 extends over 14 amino acids. This CDR3 is CASSFPGSLDGYTF. CDR3 sequence (DNA): TGTGCCAGCAGTTTCCCAGGGTCGCTGGATGGCTACACCTTC.

This clone is a singleton in its sample. The chain recombines TRBV30 with TRBJ2-7, with 9 nucleotides matching TRBD1. The length of the CDR3 is 12 residues. From germline, CDR1 is GTSNPN and CDR2 SVGIG (reference sequence). Germline trimming cut 5 bases from V and 6 bases from J; bases unmatched to any gene: 5. The CDR3, as DNA: TGTGCCTGGGGGACAGGGAGGAGCGAGCAGTACTTC. Amino acid sequence: CAWGTGRSEQYF.